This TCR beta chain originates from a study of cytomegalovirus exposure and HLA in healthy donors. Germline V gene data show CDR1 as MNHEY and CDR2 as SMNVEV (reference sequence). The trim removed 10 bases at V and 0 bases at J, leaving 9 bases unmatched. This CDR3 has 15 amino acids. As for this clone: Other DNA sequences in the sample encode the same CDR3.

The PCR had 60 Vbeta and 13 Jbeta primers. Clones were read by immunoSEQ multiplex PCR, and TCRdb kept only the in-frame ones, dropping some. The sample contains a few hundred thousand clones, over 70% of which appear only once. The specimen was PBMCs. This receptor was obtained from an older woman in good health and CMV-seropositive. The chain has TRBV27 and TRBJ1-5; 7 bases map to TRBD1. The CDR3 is CATRDSLYSNQPQHF. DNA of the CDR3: TGTGCCACACGGGACAGCCTTTATAGCAATCAGCCCCAGCATTTT.